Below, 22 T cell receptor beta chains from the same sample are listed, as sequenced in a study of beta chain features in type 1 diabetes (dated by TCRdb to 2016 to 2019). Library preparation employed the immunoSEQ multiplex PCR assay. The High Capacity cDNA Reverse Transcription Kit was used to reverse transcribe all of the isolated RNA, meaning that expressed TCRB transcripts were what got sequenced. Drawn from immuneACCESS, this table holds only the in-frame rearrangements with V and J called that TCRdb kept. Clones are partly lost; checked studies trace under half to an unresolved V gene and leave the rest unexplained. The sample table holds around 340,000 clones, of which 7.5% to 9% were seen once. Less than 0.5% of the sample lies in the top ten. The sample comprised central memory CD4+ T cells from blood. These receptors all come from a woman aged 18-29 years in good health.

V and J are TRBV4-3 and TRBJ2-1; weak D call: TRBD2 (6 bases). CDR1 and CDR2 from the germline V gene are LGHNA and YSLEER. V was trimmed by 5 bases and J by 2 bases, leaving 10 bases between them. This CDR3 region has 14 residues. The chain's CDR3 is CASSDRTTYNEQFF. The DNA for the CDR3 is TGCGCCAGCAGCGACCGGACTACCTACAATGAGCAGTTCTTC.

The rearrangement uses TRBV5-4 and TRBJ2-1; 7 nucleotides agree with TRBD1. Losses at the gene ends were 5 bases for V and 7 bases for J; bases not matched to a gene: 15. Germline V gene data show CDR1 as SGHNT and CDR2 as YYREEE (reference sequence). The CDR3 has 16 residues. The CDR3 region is CASRSTGAGHRNEQFF. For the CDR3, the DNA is TGTGCCAGCAGGTCCACAGGGGCCGGCCACAGGAATGAGCAGTTCTTC.

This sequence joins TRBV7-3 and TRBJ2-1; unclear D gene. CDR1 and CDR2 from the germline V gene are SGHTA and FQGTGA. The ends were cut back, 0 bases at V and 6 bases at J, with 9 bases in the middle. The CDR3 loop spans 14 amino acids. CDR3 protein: CASSLTPIGNEQFF. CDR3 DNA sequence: TGTGCCAGCAGCTTAACCCCGATTGGCAATGAGCAGTTCTTC.

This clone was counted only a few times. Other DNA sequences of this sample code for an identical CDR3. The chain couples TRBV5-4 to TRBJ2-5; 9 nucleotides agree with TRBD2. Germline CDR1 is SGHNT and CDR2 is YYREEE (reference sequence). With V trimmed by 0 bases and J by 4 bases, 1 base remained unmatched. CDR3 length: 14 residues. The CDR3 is CASSLEAGGETQYF. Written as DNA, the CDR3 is TGTGCCAGCAGCTTGGAAGCGGGAGGAGAGACCCAGTACTTC.

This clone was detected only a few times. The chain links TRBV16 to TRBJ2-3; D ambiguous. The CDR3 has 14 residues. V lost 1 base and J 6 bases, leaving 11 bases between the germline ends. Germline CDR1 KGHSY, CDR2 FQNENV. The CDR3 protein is CASSQFTSDDTQYF. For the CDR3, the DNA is TGTGCCAGCAGCCAATTCACATCCGACGATACGCAGTATTTT. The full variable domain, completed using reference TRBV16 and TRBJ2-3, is GEEVAQTPKHLVRGEGQKAKLYCAPIKGHSYVFWYQQVLKNEFKFLISFQNENVFDETGMPKERFSAKCLPNSPCSLEIQATKLEDSAVYFCASSQFTSDDTQYFGPGTRLTVL.

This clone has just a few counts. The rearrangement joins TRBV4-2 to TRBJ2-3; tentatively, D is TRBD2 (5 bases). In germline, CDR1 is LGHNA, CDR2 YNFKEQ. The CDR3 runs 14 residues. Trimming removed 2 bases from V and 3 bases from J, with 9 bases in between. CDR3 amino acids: CASSQPGSTDTQYF. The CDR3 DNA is TGTGCCAGCAGCCAACCGGGATCGACAGATACGCAGTATTTT.

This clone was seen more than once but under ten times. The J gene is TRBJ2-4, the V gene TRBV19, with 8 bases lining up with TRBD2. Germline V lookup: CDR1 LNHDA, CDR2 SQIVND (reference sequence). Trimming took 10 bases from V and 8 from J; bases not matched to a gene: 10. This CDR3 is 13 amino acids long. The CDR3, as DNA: TGTGCCACCAAGCAGAGCGGGAGCGACATTCAGTACTTC. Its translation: CATKQSGSDIQYF. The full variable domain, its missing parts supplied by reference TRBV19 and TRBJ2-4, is DGGITQSPKYLFRKEGQNVTLSCEQNLNHDAMYWYRQDPGQGLRLIYYSQIVNDFQKGDIAEGYSVSREKKESFPLTVTSAQKNPTAFYLCATKQSGSDIQYFGAGTRLSVL.

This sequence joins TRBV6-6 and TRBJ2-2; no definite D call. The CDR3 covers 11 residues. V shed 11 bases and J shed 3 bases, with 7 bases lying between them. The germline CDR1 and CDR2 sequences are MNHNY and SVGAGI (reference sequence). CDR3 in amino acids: CAPQYTGELFF. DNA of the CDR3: TGTGCCCCGCAATACACCGGGGAGCTGTTTTTT.

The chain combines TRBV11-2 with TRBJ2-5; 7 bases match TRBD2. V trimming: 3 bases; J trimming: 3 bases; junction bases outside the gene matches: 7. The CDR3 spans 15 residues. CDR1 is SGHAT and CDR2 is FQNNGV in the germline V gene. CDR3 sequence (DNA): TGTGCCAGCAGCTTTGTCCTAGCGGTTGAAGAGACCCAGTACTTC. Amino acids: CASSFVLAVEETQYF.

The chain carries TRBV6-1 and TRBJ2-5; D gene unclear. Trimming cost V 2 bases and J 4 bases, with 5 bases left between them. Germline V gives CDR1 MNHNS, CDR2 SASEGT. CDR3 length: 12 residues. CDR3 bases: TGTGCCAGCAGTGAAACCCCAGAGACCCAGTACTTC. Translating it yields CASSETPETQYF.

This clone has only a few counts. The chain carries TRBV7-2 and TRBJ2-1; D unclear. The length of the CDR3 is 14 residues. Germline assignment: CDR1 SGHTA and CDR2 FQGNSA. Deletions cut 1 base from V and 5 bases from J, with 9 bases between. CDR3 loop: CASSLGRWNNEQFF. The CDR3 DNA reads TGTGCCAGCAGCTTAGGTCGGTGGAACAATGAGCAGTTCTTC.

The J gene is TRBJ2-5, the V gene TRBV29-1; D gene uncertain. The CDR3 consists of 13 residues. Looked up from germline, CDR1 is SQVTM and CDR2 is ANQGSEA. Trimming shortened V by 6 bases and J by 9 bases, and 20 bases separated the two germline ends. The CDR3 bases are TGCAGCGTGATGAACGGGCTCCCCTCGCCCCAGTACTTC. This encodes CSVMNGLPSPQYF.

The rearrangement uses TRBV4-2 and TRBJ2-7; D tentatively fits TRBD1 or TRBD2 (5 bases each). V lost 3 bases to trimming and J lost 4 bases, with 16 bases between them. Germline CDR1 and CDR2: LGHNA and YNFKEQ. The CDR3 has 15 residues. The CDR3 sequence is CASSQNPRDRYEQYF. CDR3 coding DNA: TGTGCCAGCAGCCAGAATCCCCGGGACCGGTACGAGCAGTACTTC.

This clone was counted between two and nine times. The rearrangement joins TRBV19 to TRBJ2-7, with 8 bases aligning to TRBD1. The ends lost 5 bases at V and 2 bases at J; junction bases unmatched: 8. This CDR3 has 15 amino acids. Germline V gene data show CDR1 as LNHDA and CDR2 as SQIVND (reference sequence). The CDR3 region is CASSSPGTGAYEQYF. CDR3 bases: TGTGCCAGTAGTTCACCCGGGACAGGAGCCTACGAGCAGTACTTC.

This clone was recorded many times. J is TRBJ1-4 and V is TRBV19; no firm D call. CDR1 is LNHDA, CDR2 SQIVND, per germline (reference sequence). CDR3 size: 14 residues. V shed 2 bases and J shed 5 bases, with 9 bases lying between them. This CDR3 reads CASSIKRENEKLFF. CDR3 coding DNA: TGTGCCAGTAGTATAAAGAGGGAGAATGAAAAACTGTTTTTT.

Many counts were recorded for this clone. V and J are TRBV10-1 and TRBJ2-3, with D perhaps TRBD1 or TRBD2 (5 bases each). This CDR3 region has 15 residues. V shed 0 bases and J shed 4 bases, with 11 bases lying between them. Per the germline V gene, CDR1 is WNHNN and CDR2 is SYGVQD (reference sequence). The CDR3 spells CASSESGPAPDTQYF. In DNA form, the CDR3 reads TGCGCCAGCAGTGAGTCGGGACCAGCGCCAGATACGCAGTATTTT.

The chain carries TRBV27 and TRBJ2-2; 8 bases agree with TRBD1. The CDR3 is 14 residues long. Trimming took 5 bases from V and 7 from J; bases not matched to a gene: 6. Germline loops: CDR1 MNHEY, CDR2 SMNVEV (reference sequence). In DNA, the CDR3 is TGTGCCAGCAGTCCCGGACAGGGATTCGGGGAGCTGTTTTTT. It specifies CASSPGQGFGELFF.

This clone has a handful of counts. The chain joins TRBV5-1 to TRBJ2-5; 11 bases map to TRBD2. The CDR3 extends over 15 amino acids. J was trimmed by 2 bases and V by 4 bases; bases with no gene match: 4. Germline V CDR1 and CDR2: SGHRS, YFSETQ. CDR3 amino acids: CASSAGTSGQETQYF. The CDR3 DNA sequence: TGCGCCAGCAGCGCCGGGACTAGCGGACAAGAGACCCAGTACTTC. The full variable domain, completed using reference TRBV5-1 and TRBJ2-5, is KAGVTQTPRYLIKTRGQQVTLSCSPISGHRSVSWYQQTPGQGLQFLFEYFSETQRNKGNFPGRFSGRQFSNSRSEMNVSTLELGDSALYLCASSAGTSGQETQYFGPGTRLLVL.

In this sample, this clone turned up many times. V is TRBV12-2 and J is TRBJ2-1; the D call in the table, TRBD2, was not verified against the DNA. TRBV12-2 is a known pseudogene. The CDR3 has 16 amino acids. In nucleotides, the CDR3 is TGTGCAAGTCGCTTACCGGGACTAGCGGGATACAATGAGCAGTTCTTC. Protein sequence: CASRLPGLAGYNEQFF.

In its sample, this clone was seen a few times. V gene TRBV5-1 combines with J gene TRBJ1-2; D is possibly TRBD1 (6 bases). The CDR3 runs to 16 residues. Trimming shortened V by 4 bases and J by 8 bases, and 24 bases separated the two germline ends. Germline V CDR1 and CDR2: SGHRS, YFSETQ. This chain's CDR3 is CASSQEAIATGNGYTF. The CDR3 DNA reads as TGCGCCAGCAGCCAGGAGGCGATAGCAACAGGGAACGGCTACACCTTC.

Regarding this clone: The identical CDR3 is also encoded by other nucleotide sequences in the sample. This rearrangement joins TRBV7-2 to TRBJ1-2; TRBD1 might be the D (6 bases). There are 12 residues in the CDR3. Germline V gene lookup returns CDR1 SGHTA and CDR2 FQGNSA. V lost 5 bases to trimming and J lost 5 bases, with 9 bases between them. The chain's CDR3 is CASSPTGYGYTF. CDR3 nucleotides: TGTGCCAGCAGCCCGACAGGTTATGGCTACACCTTC.

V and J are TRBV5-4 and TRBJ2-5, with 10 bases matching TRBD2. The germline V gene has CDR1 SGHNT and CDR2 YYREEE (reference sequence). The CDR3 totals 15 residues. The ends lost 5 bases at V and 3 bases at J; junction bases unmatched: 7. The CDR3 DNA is TGTGCCAGCAGAGAGAGGACTAGCGGTAAAGAGACCCAGTACTTC. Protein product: CASRERTSGKETQYF.